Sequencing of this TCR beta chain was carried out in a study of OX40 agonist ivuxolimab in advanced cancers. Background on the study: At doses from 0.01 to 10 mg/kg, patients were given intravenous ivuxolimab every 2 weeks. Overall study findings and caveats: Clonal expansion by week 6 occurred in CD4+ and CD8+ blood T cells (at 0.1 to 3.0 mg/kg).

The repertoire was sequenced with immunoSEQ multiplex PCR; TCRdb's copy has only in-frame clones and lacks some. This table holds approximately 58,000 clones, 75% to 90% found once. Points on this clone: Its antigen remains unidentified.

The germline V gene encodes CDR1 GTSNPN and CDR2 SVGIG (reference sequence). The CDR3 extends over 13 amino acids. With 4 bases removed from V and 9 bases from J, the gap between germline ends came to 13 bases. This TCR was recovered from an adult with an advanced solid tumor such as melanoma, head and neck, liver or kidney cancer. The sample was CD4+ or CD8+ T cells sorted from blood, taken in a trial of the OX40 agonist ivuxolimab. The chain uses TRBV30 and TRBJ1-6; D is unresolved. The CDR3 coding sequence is TGTGCCTGGATGGACGGGCCGGCTTCACCCCTCCACTTT. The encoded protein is CAWMDGPASPLHF.